The 8 T cell receptor beta chains reported below all come from one sample, sequenced in a study of human T cells and chemical hapten exposure. Described time point: patch test 1, 2 weeks after DPC sensitization. Noted treatment: therapeutic diphenylcyclopropenone sensitization with weekly scalp DPC. Using its own MiXCR run on the RACE reads, TCRdb lists one record per CDR3 protein. The data show roughly 120,000 distinct CDR3 sequences, with around 13% seen just once and over 0.85% held by the top ten. Source: whole blood, taken in connection with sensitization to the hapten diphenylcyclopropenone (DPC). The source of these receptors is a man aged 18 to 35 with alopecia areata. Some clones in this sample may be carry-over from other donors' samples.

J is TRBJ2-3 and V is TRBV7-2, with 7 bases that match TRBD2. CDR3 length: 14 amino acids. V lost 5 bases, J lost 2 bases, and 4 bases stayed unmatched. The V gene's germline CDR1 is SGHTA and CDR2 FQGNSA. CDR3 amino acids: CASSPGTNTDTQYF. The CDR3 nucleotides read TGTGCCAGCAGCCCCGGGACTAACACAGATACGCAGTATTTT.

The rearrangement uses TRBV4-1 and TRBJ1-5, with D unclear. The CDR3 has 15 amino acids. Deletions cut 2 bases from V and 5 bases from J, with 13 bases between. Germline V lookup: CDR1 MGHRA, CDR2 YSYEKL. The CDR3 loop reads CASSQLTLNYQPQHF. CDR3 bases: TGCGCCAGCAGCCAACTGACACTTAACTATCAGCCCCAGCATTTT.

This clonotype was found many times. This chain joins TRBV20-1 and TRBJ2-7, with TRBD1 identical over 7 bases. CDR1 DFQATT and CDR2 SNEGSKA come from the germline V gene (reference sequence). This CDR3 has 14 amino acids. V was pared by 4 bases and J by 0 bases, with 6 bases of the junction left unmatched. Here the CDR3 reads CSATGTESSYEQYV. CDR3 nucleotide sequence: TGCAGTGCTACCGGGACAGAAAGCTCCTACGAGCAGTACGTC.

The count of this clonotype is one. The chain has TRBV12-3 or TRBV12-4 and TRBJ1-4; D is unresolved. The CDR3 is 11 residues long. Trimming pared 2 bases from V and 10 bases from J, leaving 5 bases between. Here the CDR3 reads CASSLNRKLFF. The CDR3 coding sequence is TGTGCCAGCAGTTTAAATCGAAAACTGTTTTTT.

The chain uses TRBV23-1 and TRBJ2-2, with 8 nucleotides matching TRBD1. TRBV23-1 has ORF status, its function being uncertain. V lost 5 bases, J lost 5 bases, and 13 bases stayed unmatched. The CDR3 contains 17 residues. The CDR3 bases are TGCGCCAGCAGTTACCTCCAGGGGGCCCTAAAGACCGGGGAGCTGTTTTTT. Encoded protein: CASSYLQGALKTGELFF.

The rearrangement links TRBV7-9 to TRBJ2-5, with no clear D. V was clipped by 5 bases and J by 4 bases, with 14 bases between them. The CDR3 is 14 residues long. CDR1 is SEHNR, CDR2 FQNEAQ, per germline (reference sequence). CDR3 nucleotide sequence: TGTGCCAGCAGCCCCAAAGGGCCACCAGAGACCCAGTACTTC. It yields the protein CASSPKGPPETQYF.

The CDR3 region has the DNA TGTGCCAGCAGCCCAGGGTACGGCTACACCTTC. Translating it yields CASSPGYGYTF. The rearrangement uses TRBV7-2 and TRBJ1-2; D might be TRBD1 (5 bases). Germline CDR1 and CDR2: SGHTA and FQGNSA. The ends were cut back, 5 bases at V and 8 bases at J, with 9 bases in the middle. The CDR3 totals 11 residues.

V and J are TRBV6-5 and TRBJ1-2; 10 nucleotides line up with TRBD1. J was trimmed by 2 bases and V by 5 bases; bases with no gene match: 5. This CDR3 spans 15 amino acids. CDR1 and CDR2 (germline): MNHEY, SVGAGI. The CDR3 loop reads CASSPTGGWNYGYTF. The CDR3 DNA follows: TGTGCCAGCAGTCCGACAGGGGGCTGGAACTATGGCTACACCTTC.